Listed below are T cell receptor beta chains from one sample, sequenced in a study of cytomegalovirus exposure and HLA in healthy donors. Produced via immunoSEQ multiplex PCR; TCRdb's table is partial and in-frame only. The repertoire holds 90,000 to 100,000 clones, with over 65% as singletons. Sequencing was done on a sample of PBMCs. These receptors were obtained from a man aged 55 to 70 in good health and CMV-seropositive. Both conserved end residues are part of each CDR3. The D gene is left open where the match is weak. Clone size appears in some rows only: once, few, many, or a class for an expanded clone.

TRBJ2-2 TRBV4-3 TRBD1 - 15 CASSIGTGGPGELFF TGCGCCAGCAGCATCGGGACAGGGGGCCCCGGGGAGCTGTTTTTT
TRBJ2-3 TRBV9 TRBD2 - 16 CASSVVEAGGADTQYF TGTGCCAGCAGCGTAGTTGAGGCGGGGGGAGCAGATACGCAGTATTTT
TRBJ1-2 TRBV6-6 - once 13 CASSPDSGYGYTF TGTGCCAGCAGCCCGGACAGCGGCTATGGCTACACCTTC
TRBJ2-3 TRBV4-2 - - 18 CASSRPRLTADGPDTQYF TGTGCCAGCAGCCGACCACGTTTAACTGCGGATGGTCCAGATACGCAGTATTTT
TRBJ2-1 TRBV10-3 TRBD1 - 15 CAISELETGGNEQFF TGTGCCATCAGTGAGTTAGAAACAGGGGGCAATGAGCAGTTCTTC
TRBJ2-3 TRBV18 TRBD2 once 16 CASSPLPGLASDTQYF TGTGCCAGCTCACCTTTACCGGGACTAGCGTCAGATACGCAGTATTTT
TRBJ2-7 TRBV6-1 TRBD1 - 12 CASSAPTGFSYF TGTGCCAGCAGTGCCCCGACAGGGTTTTCGTACTTC
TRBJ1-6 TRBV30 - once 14 CAWTATAGNSPLHF TGTGCCTGGACCGCTACGGCGGGGAATTCACCCCTCCACTTT
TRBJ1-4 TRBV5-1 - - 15 CASSVQGRTNEKLFF TGCGCCAGCAGCGTACAGGGAAGGACTAATGAAAAACTGTTTTTT
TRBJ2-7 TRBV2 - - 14 CASSESAIRGEQYF TGTGCCAGCAGTGAATCTGCAATAAGAGGTGAGCAGTACTTC
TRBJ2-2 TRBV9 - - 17 CASSVDPHRVGNGELFF TGTGCCAGCAGCGTAGATCCCCACAGGGTCGGAAACGGGGAGCTGTTTTTT
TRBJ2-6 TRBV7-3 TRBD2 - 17 CASSQGLAGTGANVLTF TGTGCCAGCAGCCAGGGACTAGCGGGGACTGGGGCCAACGTCCTGACTTTC
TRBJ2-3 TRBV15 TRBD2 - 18 CATSRVPGLETSTDTQYF TGTGCCACCAGCAGAGTCCCGGGACTAGAGACTAGCACAGATACGCAGTATTTT
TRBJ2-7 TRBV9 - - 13 CASSVDGGREQYF TGTGCCAGCAGCGTAGACGGGGGAAGGGAGCAGTACTTC
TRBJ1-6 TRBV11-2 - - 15 CASSSGGVGGSPLHF TGTGCCAGCAGCTCCGGCGGAGTAGGGGGTTCACCCCTCCACTTT
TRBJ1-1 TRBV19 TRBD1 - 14 CASSIGDRGSEAFF TGTGCCAGTAGTATCGGGGACAGGGGTTCGGAAGCTTTCTTT
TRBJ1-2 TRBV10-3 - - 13 CAMQVTLNYGYTF TGTGCCATGCAGGTGACCCTAAACTATGGCTACACCTTC
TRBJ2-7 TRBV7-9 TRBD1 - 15 CASSLGTGILAEQYF TGTGCCAGCAGCCTAGGGACAGGGATCCTAGCCGAGCAGTACTTC
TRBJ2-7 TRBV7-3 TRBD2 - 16 CASSLNPPSGAYEQYF TGTGCCAGCAGCTTAAACCCTCCTAGCGGGGCCTACGAGCAGTACTTC
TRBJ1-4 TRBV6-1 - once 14 CASSERRFNEKLFF TGTGCCAGCAGTGAAAGGCGGTTTAATGAAAAACTGTTTTTT
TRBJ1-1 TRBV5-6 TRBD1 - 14 CASSLQGRNTEAFF TGTGCCAGCAGCTTACAGGGGAGGAACACTGAAGCTTTCTTT
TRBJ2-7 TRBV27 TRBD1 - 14 CASSFRDSSYEQYF TGTGCCAGCAGTTTCCGGGACAGCTCCTACGAGCAGTACTTC
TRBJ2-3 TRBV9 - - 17 CASSVLTTFGGTDTQYF TGTGCCAGCAGCGTATTGACTACTTTTGGTGGCACAGATACGCAGTATTTT
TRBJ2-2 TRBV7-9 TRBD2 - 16 CASSFAGGSNTGELFF TGTGCCAGCAGCTTTGCGGGGGGTTCAAACACCGGGGAGCTGTTTTTT
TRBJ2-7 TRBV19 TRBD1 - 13 CASSTGQGYEQYF TGTGCCAGTAGTACGGGACAGGGTTACGAGCAGTACTTC
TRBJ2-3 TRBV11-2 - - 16 CASSLGDGASTDTQYF TGTGCCAGCAGCTTAGGGGATGGGGCGAGCACAGATACGCAGTATTTT
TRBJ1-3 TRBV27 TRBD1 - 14 CASKKQGAGNTIYF TGTGCCAGCAAGAAACAGGGGGCAGGAAACACCATATATTTT
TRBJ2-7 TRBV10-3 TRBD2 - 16 CAISPLGGGFFYEQYF TGTGCCATCAGTCCCCTTGGGGGGGGGTTCTTCTACGAGCAGTACTTC
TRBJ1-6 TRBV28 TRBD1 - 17 CASSLRGQGRGNSPLHF TGTGCCAGCAGTTTAAGGGGGCAGGGGCGCGGCAATTCACCCCTCCACTTT
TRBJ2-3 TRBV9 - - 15 CASSVVGWGTDTQYF TGTGCCAGCAGCGTAGTCGGGTGGGGCACAGATACGCAGTATTTT
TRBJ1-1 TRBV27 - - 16 CASSLTTGTTNTEAFF TGTGCCAGCAGTTTAACTACAGGGACGACGAACACTGAAGCTTTCTTT
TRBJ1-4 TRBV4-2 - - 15 CASSQRMMGREKLFF TGTGCCAGCAGCCAACGGATGATGGGCCGCGAAAAACTGTTTTTT
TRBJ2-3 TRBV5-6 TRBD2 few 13 CASSWRGTDTQYF TGTGCCAGCAGCTGGCGGGGGACAGATACGCAGTATTTT
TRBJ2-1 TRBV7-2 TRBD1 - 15 CASSVYRGLYNEQFF TGTGCCAGCAGCGTGTACAGGGGTTTATACAATGAGCAGTTCTTC
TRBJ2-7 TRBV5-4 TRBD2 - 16 CASSPGTSGVLYEQYF TGTGCCAGCAGCCCTGGGACTAGCGGGGTTCTATACGAGCAGTACTTC
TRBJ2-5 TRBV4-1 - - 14 CASSQDRVGWTQYF TGCGCCAGCAGCCAAGATCGGGTCGGGTGGACCCAGTACTTC
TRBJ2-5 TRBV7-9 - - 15 CASSRFGDFQETQYF TGTGCCAGCAGTCGTTTCGGGGACTTCCAAGAGACCCAGTACTTC
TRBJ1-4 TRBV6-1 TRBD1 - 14 CASSVGTGNEKLFF TGTGCCAGCAGTGTCGGGACAGGGAATGAAAAACTGTTTTTT
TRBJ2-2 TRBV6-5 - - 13 CASVGYGGGELFF TGTGCCAGCGTGGGATATGGAGGCGGGGAGCTGTTTTTT
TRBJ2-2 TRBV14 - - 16 CASSEFAGVVTGELFF TGTGCCAGCAGCGAATTCGCAGGGGTTGTAACCGGGGAGCTGTTTTTT
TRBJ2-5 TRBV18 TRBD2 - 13 CASGEGLQETQYF TGTGCCAGCGGGGAGGGGCTGCAGGAGACCCAGTACTTC
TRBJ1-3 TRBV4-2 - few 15 CASSLWAAKGNTIYF TGTGCCAGCAGCCTATGGGCCGCGAAGGGAAACACCATATATTTT
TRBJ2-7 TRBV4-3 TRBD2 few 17 CASSQDVTRGDSYEQYF TGCGCCAGCAGCCAAGATGTCACGCGGGGGGACTCCTACGAGCAGTACTTC
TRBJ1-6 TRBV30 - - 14 CAWTTDLYNSPLHF TGTGCCTGGACGACAGACCTATATAATTCACCCCTCCACTTT
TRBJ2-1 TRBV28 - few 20 CASSLFAPYRAESSYNEQFF TGTGCCAGCAGTTTATTCGCCCCTTACAGGGCCGAGAGCTCCTACAATGAGCAGTTCTTC
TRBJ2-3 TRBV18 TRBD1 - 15 CASSPWTGGADTQYF TGTGCCAGCTCACCATGGACAGGGGGCGCAGATACGCAGTATTTT
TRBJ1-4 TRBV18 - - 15 CASSPDLQGGEKLFF TGTGCCAGCTCACCAGACCTCCAGGGAGGTGAAAAACTGTTTTTT
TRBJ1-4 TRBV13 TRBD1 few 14 CASSSRGRDEKLFF TGTGCCAGCAGCTCCAGGGGGCGCGATGAAAAACTGTTTTTT
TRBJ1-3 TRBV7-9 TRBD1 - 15 CSSSRTAGQGDTIYF TGTTCCAGCAGCCGTACCGCGGGACAGGGAGACACCATATATTTT
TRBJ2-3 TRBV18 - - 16 CASSPLTGSSTDTQYF TGTGCCAGCTCACCCCTAACAGGGTCTAGCACAGATACGCAGTATTTT
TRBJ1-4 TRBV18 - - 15 CASSPRADKNEKLFF TGTGCCAGCTCACCACGGGCAGATAAAAATGAAAAACTGTTTTTT